The 23 T cell receptor beta chains reported below all come from one sample, sequenced in a study of blood T cells in healthy people across ages. Primed by a sample-barcoded 5' primer and a J-beta primer mix, a second PCR proceeded for roughly 6 to 12 cycles. TCRdb called the 5' RACE reads again in MiXCR, with one record for every CDR3 protein. This sample has fewer than 700,000 distinct CDR3 sequences, with around two fifths found just once. Sequenced: blood. The receptors were gathered from a man aged 80 or over in good health.

The chain joins TRBV9 to TRBJ1-6; TRBD1 matches at 10 bases. With 0 bases clipped from V and 9 bases from J, the junction kept 3 bases outside the gene matches. There are 15 residues in the CDR3. Germline-derived CDR1 and CDR2 are SGDLS and YYNGEE. The CDR3: CASSVGTGGSSPLHF. CDR3 DNA sequence: TGTGCCAGCAGCGTAGGGACAGGGGGTAGTTCACCCCTCCACTTT.

For the CDR3, the DNA is TGTGCCAGCAGTTGGGAGGGGCCTCCGGAAGAGACCCAGTACTTC. Translating it yields CASSWEGPPEETQYF. The chain recombines TRBV28 with TRBJ2-5; 7 bases align to TRBD2. V trimming: 4 bases; J trimming: 3 bases; junction bases outside the gene matches: 8. The CDR3 totals 15 residues. Germline V gives CDR1 MDHEN, CDR2 SYDVKM.

This clonotype was seen just once. V is TRBV30 and J is TRBJ2-2; TRBD2 matches at 7 bases. V was clipped by 0 bases and J by 8 bases; unmatched bases: 3. Germline V gene lookup returns CDR1 GTSNPN and CDR2 SVGIG (reference sequence). The CDR3 runs 13 residues. The CDR3, as DNA: TGTGCCTGGAGTGTACAACTAGCGGGGGAGCTGTTTTTT. Translation gives CAWSVQLAGELFF.

The rearrangement links TRBV20-1 to TRBJ2-1; 9 bases line up with TRBD1. CDR3 length: 13 amino acids. J gave up 5 bases and V 5 bases, and 4 bases lay outside the gene matches. The germline CDR1 and CDR2 sequences are DFQATT and SNEGSKA (reference sequence). The CDR3 protein is CSAAGQGNNEQFF. The CDR3 DNA reads as TGCAGTGCTGCGGGACAGGGAAACAATGAGCAGTTCTTC.

This clonotype was picked up a small number of times. The rearrangement joins TRBV7-2 to TRBJ1-2, with no clear D. The CDR3 runs 14 residues. Germline values: CDR1 SGHTA, CDR2 FQGNSA. The V gene lost 0 bases and the J gene lost 4 bases, with 9 bases spanning the gap. The DNA for the CDR3 is TGTGCCAGCAGCTTAGCCCTCGACTCCTATGGCTACACCTTC. Protein: CASSLALDSYGYTF.

This chain uses TRBV6-2 or TRBV6-3 with TRBJ2-1; maybe TRBD2 (6 bases). V was trimmed by 0 bases and J by 12 bases, leaving 6 bases between them. Germline lookup yields CDR1 MNHEY and CDR2 SVGEGT. The CDR3 extends over 11 amino acids. CDR3 in DNA: TGTGCCAGCAGTTACTCGGGGGGGCAGTTCTTC. This codes for CASSYSGGQFF.

This clonotype was recorded many times. The chain recombines TRBV4-1 with TRBJ2-6, with D perhaps TRBD1 (5 bases). V dropped 4 bases and J dropped 1 base, with 11 bases sitting between them. Germline lookup yields CDR1 MGHRA and CDR2 YSYEKL. This CDR3 is 16 amino acids long. The CDR3 protein is CASSPAQGSGANVLTF. The CDR3 DNA is TGCGCCAGCAGCCCAGCCCAGGGTTCTGGGGCCAACGTCCTGACTTTC.

This clonotype came up many times. The chain couples TRBV29-1 to TRBJ1-2; weak D call: TRBD1 (6 bases). The germline V gene has CDR1 SQVTM and CDR2 ANQGSEA. V lost 1 base and J 6 bases, leaving 12 bases between the germline ends. This CDR3 has 13 amino acids. CDR3 DNA sequence: TGCAGCGTTGAAGGGGGGGCGCAAGATGGCTACACCTTC. As protein: CSVEGGAQDGYTF.

This clonotype occurred a few times. This chain uses TRBV6-2 or TRBV6-3 with TRBJ2-7; TRBD1 aligns across 10 bases. CDR3 length: 14 residues. CDR1 and CDR2 (germline): MNHEY, SVGEGT. V lost 5 bases, J lost 5 bases, and 6 bases stayed unmatched. The CDR3: CASSRQGAKDEQYF. The CDR3 bases are TGTGCCAGCAGTAGACAGGGGGCGAAGGACGAGCAGTACTTC.

In its sample, this clonotype was seen a few times. The J gene is TRBJ2-5, the V gene TRBV12-3 or TRBV12-4; 8 nucleotides match TRBD2. V trimming: 9 bases; J trimming: 3 bases; junction bases outside the gene matches: 3. This CDR3 region has 12 residues. CDR3 residues: CASGTREETQYF. CDR3 nucleotide sequence: TGTGCCAGTGGGACTAGGGAAGAGACCCAGTACTTC.

The V call is TRBV2, the J call TRBJ2-7, with D maybe TRBD2 (7 bases). The germline V and J ends were trimmed by 4 bases and 1 base, with 17 bases remaining between them. The CDR3 has 16 residues. Per germline, CDR1 SNHLY and CDR2 FYNNEI. In nucleotides, the CDR3 is TGTGCCAGCAGTGGGGCCGGGGGCGGGAGATCCTACGAGCAGTACTTC. Its translation is CASSGAGGGRSYEQYF.

This chain joins TRBV5-4 and TRBJ1-2, with TRBD1 identical over 8 bases. V was clipped by 6 bases and J by 6 bases; unmatched bases: 7. The CDR3 runs 13 residues. The V gene's germline CDR1 is SGHNT and CDR2 YYREEE (reference sequence). CDR3 loop: CASNFRGQNGYTF. In DNA, the CDR3 is TGTGCCAGCAACTTCAGGGGGCAAAATGGCTACACCTTC. Full variable domain (missing parts from reference TRBV5-4 and TRBJ1-2): ETGVTQSPTHLIKTRGQQVTLRCSSQSGHNTVSWYQQALGQGPQFIFQYYREEENGRGNFPPRFSGLQFPNYSSELNVNALELDDSALYLCASNFRGQNGYTFGSGTRLTVV.

A few counts support this clonotype. The genes are TRBV29-1 and TRBJ1-2; no firm D call. The V end was cut by 1 base, the J end by 5 bases, with 11 bases between. Germline V lookup: CDR1 SQVTM, CDR2 ANQGSEA. CDR3 length equals 13 residues. CDR3 loop: CSVEAPRKYGYTF. For the CDR3, the DNA is TGCAGCGTTGAAGCCCCCAGAAAATATGGCTACACCTTC.

This clonotype has only a few counts. The chain recombines TRBV28 with TRBJ2-1; 11 bases align to TRBD2. The J call may be mistaken, given a closer DNA end match to TRBJ2-7. CDR3 length equals 16 residues. Germline-derived CDR1 and CDR2 are MDHEN and SYDVKM. CDR3 amino acids: CASSSPGTSGYNEQYF. DNA for the CDR3: TGTGCCAGCAGTTCACCCGGGACTAGCGGTTACAATGAGCAGTACTTC.

This clonotype was seen only a few times. The gene calls are TRBV20-1 and TRBJ2-7; 8 bases align to TRBD1. The germline V gene has CDR1 DFQATT and CDR2 SNEGSKA (reference sequence). This CDR3 spans 12 amino acids. J lost 6 bases, V lost 3 bases, and 4 bases had no gene match. CDR3 in DNA: TGCAGTGCTAGCACAGGGGGAGGCGAGCAGTACTTC. Translating gives CSASTGGGEQYF.

At least ten counts were recorded for this clonotype. The chain carries TRBV10-2 and TRBJ2-5, with TRBD1 matching over 10 bases. Germline values: CDR1 WSHSY, CDR2 SAAADI. V was pared by 6 bases and J by 3 bases, with 7 bases of the junction left unmatched. The CDR3 loop spans 15 amino acids. The CDR3 DNA sequence: TGCGCCAGCAGGGCGGGACAGGGGCTTAAAGAGACCCAGTACTTC. Residues: CASRAGQGLKETQYF.

CDR3 protein: CASSLDRLNEQYF. The CDR3, as DNA: TGTGCCAGCAGCTTAGACCGGTTAAATGAGCAGTACTTC. The chain recombines TRBV11-2 with TRBJ2-5; D remains ambiguous. The CDR3 length is 13 residues. V was cut by 0 bases and J by 11 bases, with 13 bases left in between. Germline lookup yields CDR1 SGHAT and CDR2 FQNNGV.

The chain couples TRBV20-1 to TRBJ2-2; D gene ambiguous. CDR3 length: 14 amino acids. The V gene's germline CDR1 is DFQATT and CDR2 SNEGSKA (reference sequence). The V end lost 6 bases, the J end lost 3 bases, and 14 bases lay between the germline ends. The CDR3 bases are TGCAGTGCCACAGATGTTCGGCACACCGGGGAGCTGTTTTTT. It specifies CSATDVRHTGELFF.

This clonotype was counted a single time. Germline and junction disagree at one end, which may indicate a read error. The gene calls are TRBV13 and TRBJ2-7; the D call may be TRBD1 or TRBD2 (7 bases each). There are 18 residues in the CDR3. The germline CDR1 and CDR2 sequences are PRHDT and FYEKMQ (reference sequence). The CDR3 spells CASSPLLEGGGDYYERYF. The CDR3 DNA is TGTGCCAGCAGCCCCCTCCTTGAGGGAGGGGGCGATTACTACGAGCGGTACTTC.

This clonotype has just a few counts. The chain combines TRBV19 with TRBJ2-4, with D perhaps TRBD1 (5 bases). The DNA end is a closer match to TRBJ2-7, so the J assignment may be wrong. This CDR3 is built from 12 residues. CDR1 is LNHDA, CDR2 SQIVND, per germline (reference sequence). This CDR3 is CASSIQGHEQYF. In nucleotides, the CDR3 is TGTGCCAGTAGTATTCAGGGTCACGAGCAGTACTTC.

This clonotype showed up just a few times. The chain combines TRBV28 with TRBJ1-2; D uncertain. The CDR3 is 11 residues long. Germline CDR1 and CDR2: MDHEN and SYDVKM. The ends were cut back, 7 bases at V and 1 base at J, with 4 bases in the middle. The CDR3 nucleotides read TGTGCCAGCACAGATAACTATGGCTACACCTTC. It yields the protein CASTDNYGYTF.

The chain combines TRBV7-9 with TRBJ2-4; 12 positions match TRBD1. Trimming removed 5 bases from V and 8 bases from J; junction bases left unmatched: 7. The CDR3 spans 15 residues. Per germline, CDR1 SEHNR and CDR2 FQNEAQ (reference sequence). CDR3 in DNA: TGTGCCAGCAGCCCTGCCGGGACAGGGGGCCACATTCAGTACTTC. It translates to CASSPAGTGGHIQYF.

This chain links TRBV3-1 with TRBJ1-5, with a tentative D call TRBD1 (6 bases). Germline V gives CDR1 LGHDT, CDR2 YNNKEL (reference sequence). Trimming cost V 4 bases and J 4 bases, with 17 bases left between them. The CDR3 has 16 residues. The CDR3 loop is CASSRTSQGLNQPQHF. CDR3 DNA sequence: TGTGCCAGCAGCCGAACCTCACAGGGACTTAATCAGCCCCAGCATTTT. The whole variable domain, filled in from reference TRBV3-1 and TRBJ1-5, reads DTAVSQTPKYLVTQMGNDKSIKCEQNLGHDTMYWYKQDSKKFLKIMFSYNNKELIINETVPNRFSPKSPDKAHLNLHINSLELGDSAVYFCASSRTSQGLNQPQHFGDGTRLSIL.